A single sample gave rise to the 23 T cell receptor beta chains below, sequenced in a study of Graves' ophthalmopathy and Graves' hyperthyroidism. Amplification of the TCR beta CDR3 regions used RNA transcripts (as template). Amplification began with first-round RT-PCR using HTBI primers, then second-round multiplex PCR was performed. Each CDR3 protein gets one entry after TCRdb re-called the multiplex PCR reads with MiXCR. The table shows around 40,000 distinct CDR3 sequences, with approximately 52% occurring only once. The sequenced sample was peripheral blood. The receptors originated from an adult man with Graves' ophthalmopathy.

A remark on this clonotype: An end of the junction differs from the germline gene, which may be a read error. The chain recombines TRBV30 with TRBJ2-6; D perhaps matches TRBD2 (6 bases). The CDR3 runs to 13 residues. Germline V gene sequence: CDR1 GTSNPN, CDR2 SVGIG (reference sequence). The CDR3 loop is CARSRRAANVLTF. In nucleotides, the CDR3 is TGTGCCCGGAGTAGGAGGGCGGCCAACGTCCTGACTTTC.

This clonotype was observed a few times. The CDR3 nucleotides are TGTGCCAGCAGTGAGAGGGCTAGCGGGGAGCTGTTTTTT. This encodes CASSERASGELFF. The chain is built from TRBV25-1 and TRBJ2-2, with TRBD2 as a possible D gene (5 bases). V lost 3 bases and J lost 7, with 9 bases in between. This CDR3 is built from 13 residues. Germline CDR1 MGHDK, CDR2 SYGVNS.

The rearrangement joins TRBV7-9 to TRBJ2-5, with 13 bases aligning to TRBD2. The CDR3 is 15 amino acids. The germline CDR1 and CDR2 sequences are SEHNR and FQNEAQ (reference sequence). Unmatched junction bases numbered 4, after V lost 4 bases and J lost 5 bases. In nucleotides, the CDR3 is TGTGCCAGCAGCTCTAGGACTAGCGGGAGTGAGACCCAGTACTTC. This encodes CASSSRTSGSETQYF.

Relative to its sample, this clonotype is medium-sized. This chain uses TRBV20-1 with TRBJ1-5; D is perhaps TRBD1 (5 bases). The germline CDR1 and CDR2 sequences are DFQATT and SNEGSKA (reference sequence). This CDR3 is 14 amino acids long. V lost 3 bases and J lost 5, with 14 bases in between. DNA of the CDR3: TGCAGTGCTAGTCGGGGGTGGCCTGATCAGCCCCAGCATTTT. Translating gives CSASRGWPDQPQHF.

Ten or more counts support this clonotype. The chain couples TRBV6-4 to TRBJ2-3; 9 positions agree with TRBD2. This CDR3 has 14 residues. Unmatched junction bases numbered 1, after V lost 3 bases and J lost 3 bases. Germline-derived CDR1 and CDR2 are MRHNA and SNTAGT. The CDR3 DNA reads TGTGCCAGCAGTGAGCGGGGGGGAACAGATACGCAGTATTTT. Its translation: CASSERGGTDTQYF.

The chain carries TRBV27 and TRBJ1-2; 7 bases agree with TRBD1. CDR1 is MNHEY and CDR2 is SMNVEV in the germline V gene (reference sequence). J gave up 6 bases and V 3 bases, and 7 bases lay outside the gene matches. CDR3 length: 14 residues. CDR3 in amino acids: CASSFLQGRDGYTF. The CDR3 coding sequence is TGTGCCAGCAGTTTCTTACAGGGGAGGGATGGCTACACCTTC.

In this sample, this clonotype turned up many times. J is TRBJ2-1 and V is TRBV5-1, with D possibly being TRBD2 (5 bases). The CDR3 is made up of 15 amino acids. CDR1 is SGHRS, CDR2 YFSETQ, per germline. V was shortened by 4 bases and J by 6 bases, with 17 bases between the two germline ends. CDR3 coding DNA: TGCGCCAGCAGCCGTGAAACTAGAACCAGCAATGAGCAGTTCTTC. Its protein is CASSRETRTSNEQFF.

This clonotype was counted a single time. This chain uses TRBV20-1 with TRBJ1-5, with D perhaps matching TRBD1 (5 bases). V dropped 6 bases and J dropped 4 bases, with 19 bases sitting between them. The CDR3 spans 15 residues. The germline CDR1 and CDR2 sequences are DFQATT and SNEGSKA (reference sequence). CDR3: CSATGLAGTNQPQHF. Here the CDR3 DNA reads TGCAGTGCGACGGGACTAGCGGGGACTAATCAGCCCCAGCATTTT.

V and J are TRBV20-1 and TRBJ2-2; D gene unclear. In germline, CDR1 is DFQATT, CDR2 SNEGSKA (reference sequence). CDR3 length equals 12 residues. V was trimmed by 2 bases and J by 6 bases, leaving 7 bases between them. The DNA of the CDR3 is TGCAGTGCTAGACGGTGGGCCGGGGAGCTGTTTTTT. Amino acids: CSARRWAGELFF.

This clonotype was recorded at least ten times. V gene TRBV7-2 combines with J gene TRBJ1-4; the D gene is possibly TRBD1 (6 bases). CDR1 is SGHTA and CDR2 is FQGNSA in the germline V gene. The V and J ends lost 5 bases and 4 bases respectively, with 11 bases between them. This CDR3 spans 14 amino acids. CDR3 bases: TGTGCCAGCAGCCAGGGGAGATATAATGAAAAACTGTTTTTT. As protein: CASSQGRYNEKLFF.

Turning to this clonotype: This may arise from a read error, as a much more abundant clone is one base away. This CDR3 is missing its conserved last phenylalanine or tryptophan, likely due to a read error. The chain carries TRBV3-1 and TRBJ1-1; D is undetermined. Germline CDR1 LGHDT, CDR2 YNNKEL (reference sequence). The CDR3 has 14 amino acids. Trimming left V 0 bases short and J 0 bases short, with 5 bases between. For the CDR3, the DNA is TGTGCCAGCAGCCAAGACGGCGTGAACACTGAAGCTTTCTTG. This sequence encodes CASSQDGVNTEAFL.

The CDR3 loop reads CASSFAGTGRGELFF. For the CDR3, the DNA is TGTGCCAGCAGCTTTGCCGGGACAGGGAGAGGGGAGCTGTTTTTT. The chain couples TRBV3-1 to TRBJ2-2; 9 bases are a match to TRBD1. Germline V gene sequence: CDR1 LGHDT, CDR2 YNNKEL (reference sequence). V lost 5 bases to trimming and J lost 8 bases; unmatched junction nucleotides: 9. This CDR3 spans 15 amino acids.

This clonotype was seen at least ten times. The chain has TRBV19 and TRBJ2-3; 10 nucleotides match TRBD2. The CDR3 totals 14 residues. Trimming removed 5 bases from V and 1 base from J; junction bases left unmatched: 0. Germline CDR1 is LNHDA and CDR2 is SQIVND (reference sequence). The CDR3 region has the DNA TGTGCCAGTAGTGGACTAGCGGGCACAGATACGCAGTATTTT. Translation: CASSGLAGTDTQYF.

This clonotype was found many times. The V call is TRBV11-3, the J call TRBJ2-1; TRBD2 matches at 8 bases. In germline, CDR1 is SGHNT, CDR2 YENEEA. V lost 1 base and J lost 10; bases outside the gene matches: 9. CDR3 length: 15 amino acids. CDR3 amino acids: CASSLGGLAIGEQFF. CDR3 coding DNA: TGTGCCAGCAGCTTAGGCGGACTAGCCATAGGAGAGCAGTTCTTC.

On this clonotype: It is likely a read error, because the conserved phenylalanine at the end of the CDR3 is missing. The limits of the CDR3 on the DNA are not certain, so only TCRdb's listed CDR3 is given. This chain uses TRBV11-2 with TRBJ1-4; TRBD1, the D gene given by the table, was not confirmed from the DNA. The germline CDR1 and CDR2 sequences are SGHAT and FQNNGV. The CDR3 spans 13 amino acids, including both terminal residues. CDR3 in amino acids: CASSLDPSKNGLQ.

This clonotype came up once. A read error may produce the germline difference seen at one junction end. The chain has TRBV5-1 and TRBJ2-7; D is ambiguous. The CDR3 is 13 amino acids. The V gene's germline CDR1 is SGHRS and CDR2 YFSETQ. For the CDR3, the DNA is TGCGCCAACAGCTTGCAGAGCTCCTACGAGCTGTACTTC. It specifies CANSLQSSYELYF.

Many counts were recorded for this clonotype. CDR3 residues: CASSFGGGLGPQHF. The CDR3 bases are TGTGCCAGCAGTTTCGGTGGGGGGCTGGGACCCCAGCATTTT. This chain uses TRBV27 with TRBJ1-5; a weak D match, TRBD1 (6 bases). Trimming took 3 bases from V and 10 from J, leaving 16 bases between them. Germline CDR1 and CDR2: MNHEY and SMNVEV (reference sequence). The CDR3 extends over 14 amino acids.

The CDR3 DNA sequence: TGCAGTGCTAGTCCTACGGGCGGACAGGATGAAGCTTTCTTT. Translation gives CSASPTGGQDEAFF. The chain couples TRBV20-1 to TRBJ1-1; 7 bases line up with TRBD1. Germline V gene data show CDR1 as DFQATT and CDR2 as SNEGSKA (reference sequence). The CDR3 covers 14 residues. The trim removed 3 bases at V and 7 bases at J, leaving 11 bases unmatched.

Concerning this clonotype itself: A read error may be the cause here, since a much bigger clone is one base away. This chain joins TRBV3-1 and TRBJ1-1, with TRBD1 matching over 8 bases. From germline, CDR1 is LGHDT and CDR2 YNNKEL (reference sequence). The CDR3 extends over 16 amino acids. Trimming removed 0 bases from V and 5 bases from J; junction bases left unmatched: 8. CDR3 coding DNA: TGTGCCAGCAGCCAAGACATCAGGGGGCATAAGACTGAAGCTTTCTTT. Its protein is CASSQDIRGHKTEAFF.

This clonotype was detected a few times. J is TRBJ1-6 and V is TRBV9; D ambiguous. The CDR3 runs 14 residues. Germline V gives CDR1 SGDLS, CDR2 YYNGEE. V was cut by 0 bases and J by 10 bases, with 11 bases left in between. The CDR3 loop reads CASSVVAIGSPLHF. The CDR3 DNA is TGTGCCAGCAGCGTAGTTGCTATCGGGTCACCCCTCCACTTT. The whole variable domain, filled in from reference TRBV9 and TRBJ1-6, reads DSGVTQTPKHLITATGQRVTLRCSPRSGDLSVYWYQQSLDQGLQFLIQYYNGEERAKGNILERFSAQQFPDLHSELNLSSLELGDSALYFCASSVVAIGSPLHFGNGTRLTVT.

The V gene is TRBV20-1, the J gene TRBJ2-2, with TRBD1 identical over 9 bases. With V trimmed by 5 bases and J by 6 bases, 7 bases remained unmatched. The CDR3 totals 14 residues. Germline V gene data show CDR1 as DFQATT and CDR2 as SNEGSKA (reference sequence). CDR3 sequence: CSASGTGMAGELFF. As DNA, the CDR3 is TGCAGTGCTTCCGGGACAGGGATGGCCGGGGAGCTGTTTTTT.

The chain joins TRBV19 to TRBJ2-1; 10 bases line up with TRBD2. Germline V CDR1 and CDR2: LNHDA, SQIVND (reference sequence). CDR3 length: 16 amino acids. V shed 3 bases and J 6 bases; nucleotides not matched to a gene: 8. CDR3 nucleotides: TGTGCCAGTAGTATCCCCCCAGCGGGAGGGGGCAATGAGCAGTTCTTC. Translating gives CASSIPPAGGGNEQFF. Based on the CDR3 plus reference TRBV19 and TRBJ2-1, the full variable domain is DGGITQSPKYLFRKEGQNVTLSCEQNLNHDAMYWYRQDPGQGLRLIYYSQIVNDFQKGDIAEGYSVSREKKESFPLTVTSAQKNPTAFYLCASSIPPAGGGNEQFFGPGTRLTVL.

The chain joins TRBV7-2 to TRBJ2-3; D ambiguous. The V gene's germline CDR1 is SGHTA and CDR2 FQGNSA. With 5 bases removed from V and 5 bases from J, the gap between germline ends came to 20 bases. This CDR3 has 16 residues. The DNA for the CDR3 is TGTGCCAGCAGCCCTCGAGGTTTACCTAAACAAGATACGCAGTATTTT. Translating it yields CASSPRGLPKQDTQYF.